The rows below give T cell receptor beta chains drawn from one sample of a study of T-cell reconstitution after alpha-beta-depleted transplantation in children. One entry per CDR3 protein results from TCRdb running MiXCR on the PCR reads. This sample has about 400,000 distinct CDR3 sequences, with less than 15% found just once. This sample comprised PBMCs, obtained from the stem cell graft. The receptors were gathered from a human donor who donated a stem cell graft to a child with Fanconi anemia. Both conserved end residues are part of each CDR3. Each record gives: J gene, V gene, D gene, clone size, CDR3 DNA, CDR3 protein. A D gene is named only where the DNA matches it firmly. Rows give clone size only sometimes, using once, few, many, or a class for an expanded clone.

j_gene: TRBJ2-1; v_gene: TRBV5-1; d_gene: -; abundance: few; CDR3nt: TGCGCCAGCAGCTTTACTTTGGGCTCCTACAATGAGCAGTTCTTC; CDR3aa: CASSFTLGSYNEQFF
j_gene: TRBJ1-2; v_gene: TRBV6-1; d_gene: TRBD1; abundance: -; CDR3nt: TGTGCCAGTACCGAGGACAGGGTCTATGGCTACACCTTC; CDR3aa: CASTEDRVYGYTF
j_gene: TRBJ1-1; v_gene: TRBV6-5; d_gene: TRBD1; abundance: -; CDR3nt: TGTGCCAGCAGTTACGGGGTCTTCCCCCAGGGGGGTACTGAAGCTTTCTTT; CDR3aa: CASSYGVFPQGGTEAFF
j_gene: TRBJ2-5; v_gene: TRBV18; d_gene: -; abundance: -; CDR3nt: TGTGCCAGCTCACCACCGATCCAAGAGACCCAGTACTTC; CDR3aa: CASSPPIQETQYF
j_gene: TRBJ1-2; v_gene: TRBV3-1; d_gene: -; abundance: few; CDR3nt: TGTGCCAGCAGCCAAGTCGCAGACTATGGCTACACCTTC; CDR3aa: CASSQVADYGYTF
j_gene: TRBJ2-1; v_gene: TRBV20-1; d_gene: -; abundance: few; CDR3nt: TGCAGTGCTAGAGATCCCCGAACCATGCATGAGCAGTTCTTC; CDR3aa: CSARDPRTMHEQFF
j_gene: TRBJ2-6; v_gene: TRBV6-2/TRBV6-3; d_gene: -; abundance: many; CDR3nt: TGTGCCAGCACCACGATTTCCTCTGGGGCCAACGTCCTGACTTTC; CDR3aa: CASTTISSGANVLTF
j_gene: TRBJ2-7; v_gene: TRBV7-9; d_gene: TRBD1; abundance: few; CDR3nt: TGTGCCAGCAGTTCGGGACAGACTCCCTACGAGCAGTACTTC; CDR3aa: CASSSGQTPYEQYF
j_gene: TRBJ2-7; v_gene: TRBV12-3/TRBV12-4; d_gene: -; abundance: -; CDR3nt: TGTGCCAGCGCCCTTCCCGGGAAAGAGCAGTACTTC; CDR3aa: CASALPGKEQYF
j_gene: TRBJ2-2; v_gene: TRBV20-1; d_gene: -; abundance: few; CDR3nt: TGCAGTGCTAACCACAGGAACACCGGGGAGCTGTTTTTT; CDR3aa: CSANHRNTGELFF
j_gene: TRBJ1-1; v_gene: TRBV25-1; d_gene: TRBD1; abundance: many; CDR3nt: TGTGCCAGCAGGCAGGGGGCCCTCACTGAAGCTTTCTTT; CDR3aa: CASRQGALTEAFF
j_gene: TRBJ1-1; v_gene: TRBV29-1; d_gene: -; abundance: many; CDR3nt: TGCAGCGTTGTCCACACTGAAGCTTTCTTT; CDR3aa: CSVVHTEAFF
j_gene: TRBJ2-1; v_gene: TRBV20-1; d_gene: TRBD2; abundance: -; CDR3nt: TGCAGTGCTAGAGAAGAAGCGGGCGGGGGAGGAGATGAGCAGTTCTTC; CDR3aa: CSAREEAGGGGDEQFF
j_gene: TRBJ1-1; v_gene: TRBV10-2; d_gene: TRBD1; abundance: few; CDR3nt: TGCGCCAGCAGCAATGTAGGGACAGCCAACACTGAAGCTTTCTTT; CDR3aa: CASSNVGTANTEAFF
j_gene: TRBJ2-7; v_gene: TRBV12-3/TRBV12-4; d_gene: TRBD2; abundance: few; CDR3nt: TGTGCCAGCAGCTATAGCGGGACCTCCTACGAGCAGTACTTC; CDR3aa: CASSYSGTSYEQYF
j_gene: TRBJ1-4; v_gene: TRBV30; d_gene: -; abundance: few; CDR3nt: TGTGCCTGGACGGAGGGTACAACTAATGAAAAACTGTTTTTT; CDR3aa: CAWTEGTTNEKLFF
j_gene: TRBJ1-2; v_gene: TRBV7-2; d_gene: -; abundance: -; CDR3nt: TGTGCCAGCAGCTTCGCAATCCGCCTCAACTATGGCTACACCTTC; CDR3aa: CASSFAIRLNYGYTF
j_gene: TRBJ2-1; v_gene: TRBV5-1; d_gene: TRBD1; abundance: many; CDR3nt: TGCGCCAGCAGCCCCTTCGGGACAGAAGGCTACAATGAGCAGTTCTTC; CDR3aa: CASSPFGTEGYNEQFF
j_gene: TRBJ2-3; v_gene: TRBV15; d_gene: -; abundance: few; CDR3nt: TGTGCCACCAGCAGAGCGTTTTTAGATACGCAGTATTTT; CDR3aa: CATSRAFLDTQYF
j_gene: TRBJ1-1; v_gene: TRBV5-6; d_gene: -; abundance: few; CDR3nt: TGTGCCAGCAGCCGTTACTGGGAAGCGACCACTGAAGCTTTCTTT; CDR3aa: CASSRYWEATTEAFF
j_gene: TRBJ1-2; v_gene: TRBV5-1; d_gene: TRBD1; abundance: -; CDR3nt: TGCGCCAGCAGCGCGCCCGGGACAGACTGGCGCTACACCTTC; CDR3aa: CASSAPGTDWRYTF
j_gene: TRBJ2-5; v_gene: TRBV12-3/TRBV12-4; d_gene: TRBD2; abundance: many; CDR3nt: TGTGCCAGCAGTTTATTCGTTGGATCTAGCGGGGAGACCCAGTACTTC; CDR3aa: CASSLFVGSSGETQYF
j_gene: TRBJ2-2; v_gene: TRBV28; d_gene: -; abundance: many; CDR3nt: TGTGCCAGCAGCTCAACAGGGAACACCGGGGAGCTGTTTTTT; CDR3aa: CASSSTGNTGELFF
j_gene: TRBJ1-4; v_gene: TRBV4-3; d_gene: -; abundance: few; CDR3nt: TGCGCCAGCAGCCGCATTTTACGGGCTAATGAAAAACTGTTTTTT; CDR3aa: CASSRILRANEKLFF
j_gene: TRBJ1-1; v_gene: TRBV5-1; d_gene: -; abundance: -; CDR3nt: TGCGCCAGCAGCTTGGGAGGATTCATCGGGACTGAAGCTTTCTTT; CDR3aa: CASSLGGFIGTEAFF
j_gene: TRBJ2-5; v_gene: TRBV5-1; d_gene: -; abundance: -; CDR3nt: TGCGCCAGCAGCTTGTCAGGCCAGCGTGTAGAGACCCAGTACTTC; CDR3aa: CASSLSGQRVETQYF
j_gene: TRBJ1-6; v_gene: TRBV3-1; d_gene: TRBD1; abundance: -; CDR3nt: TGTGCCAGCAGCCAAGGCCGACAGGGGAATTCATCCCTCCACTTT; CDR3aa: CASSQGRQGNSSLHF
j_gene: TRBJ2-3; v_gene: TRBV28; d_gene: TRBD2; abundance: many; CDR3nt: TGTGCCAGCATAGCGGGGGGATGGGATACGCAGTATTTT; CDR3aa: CASIAGGWDTQYF
j_gene: TRBJ1-1; v_gene: TRBV4-2; d_gene: TRBD1; abundance: many; CDR3nt: TGTGCCAGCAGCCAAGGGACAGGGTTTCGGGTCACTGAAGCTTTCTTT; CDR3aa: CASSQGTGFRVTEAFF
j_gene: TRBJ1-2; v_gene: TRBV20-1; d_gene: TRBD1; abundance: -; CDR3nt: TGCAGTGCTAGAGACCCCTGGGACAGGAGTGGTGGCTACACCTTC; CDR3aa: CSARDPWDRSGGYTF
j_gene: TRBJ2-7; v_gene: TRBV12-3/TRBV12-4; d_gene: -; abundance: many; CDR3nt: TGTGCCAGCAGTTTAGCGGGGGGCACCTACGAGCAGTACTTC; CDR3aa: CASSLAGGTYEQYF
j_gene: TRBJ2-1; v_gene: TRBV5-1; d_gene: TRBD2; abundance: few; CDR3nt: TGCGCCAGCAGCTTGGTGTCTAGCGGGGGGCTGAGCTCCTACAATGAGCAGTTCTTC; CDR3aa: CASSLVSSGGLSSYNEQFF
j_gene: TRBJ2-5; v_gene: TRBV7-2; d_gene: TRBD1; abundance: many; CDR3nt: TGTGCCAGCAGCTCAAACAGGGGGAAGGAGACCCAGTACTTC; CDR3aa: CASSSNRGKETQYF
j_gene: TRBJ2-5; v_gene: TRBV20-1; d_gene: -; abundance: few; CDR3nt: TGCAGTGCTAGGGGGGACCGGCGCGAGACCCAGTACTTC; CDR3aa: CSARGDRRETQYF
j_gene: TRBJ1-5; v_gene: TRBV20-1; d_gene: TRBD1; abundance: few; CDR3nt: TGCAGTGCTCAAGACAGGGGAGCAGGTGGACCCCAGCATTTT; CDR3aa: CSAQDRGAGGPQHF
j_gene: TRBJ1-1; v_gene: TRBV27; d_gene: -; abundance: few; CDR3nt: TGTGCCAGCAACTTCAGGGGGAACACTGAAGCTTTCTTT; CDR3aa: CASNFRGNTEAFF
j_gene: TRBJ2-1; v_gene: TRBV6-5; d_gene: -; abundance: -; CDR3nt: TGTGCCAGCAGTTACACTCGGGACATACCGAATGAGCAGTTCTTC; CDR3aa: CASSYTRDIPNEQFF
j_gene: TRBJ2-6; v_gene: TRBV25-1; d_gene: -; abundance: -; CDR3nt: TGTGCCAGCAGTGAATTGGCCCGCTCTGGGGCCAACGTCCTGACTTTC; CDR3aa: CASSELARSGANVLTF
j_gene: TRBJ1-3; v_gene: TRBV2; d_gene: -; abundance: many; CDR3nt: TGTGCCAGCAGTAATAATCCATATGGAAACACCATATATTTT; CDR3aa: CASSNNPYGNTIYF
j_gene: TRBJ2-7; v_gene: TRBV29-1; d_gene: -; abundance: -; CDR3nt: TGCAGCGTTGAATCCGAGGATTCCTACGAGCAGTACTTC; CDR3aa: CSVESEDSYEQYF